The 21 T cell receptor beta chains in this list originate from one sample, sequenced in a study of T-cell reconstitution after alpha-beta-depleted transplantation in children. As it was prepared, the TCRbeta library received unique molecular identifiers. One entry per CDR3 protein results from TCRdb running MiXCR on the PCR reads. The data hold some 840,000 distinct CDR3 sequences, with approximately 15% observed a single time. This material consisted of PBMCs, mostly from graft donor cells, taken 360 days after TCRalphabeta/CD19-depleted stem cell transplant. Receptors were obtained from a male patient between 10 and 17 years old who had a stem cell transplant for acute lymphoblastic leukemia, so the T cells may come from the graft donor.

This CDR3 reads CASSLGTSGRISGANVLTF. CDR3 bases: TGTGCCAGCAGCTTAGGTACTAGCGGGAGGATCTCTGGGGCCAACGTCCTGACTTTC. The rearrangement uses TRBV11-1 and TRBJ2-6, with 12 bases that match TRBD2. V trimming: 1 base; J trimming: 0 bases; junction bases outside the gene matches: 4. The length of the CDR3 is 19 residues. Germline V lookup: CDR1 SGHAT, CDR2 FQDESV (reference sequence).

The table lists this clonotype with many counts. The V gene is TRBV5-1, the J gene TRBJ2-7; possible D gene TRBD2, 6 bases. The V gene's germline CDR1 is SGHRS and CDR2 YFSETQ. This CDR3 is 16 amino acids long. The germline V and J ends were trimmed by 1 base and 3 bases, with 17 bases remaining between them. The DNA for the CDR3 is TGCGCCAGCAGCTTGTTGGCCGGGAGACTCAGCTACGAGCAGTACTTC. This sequence encodes CASSLLAGRLSYEQYF.

This clonotype came up once. The V gene is TRBV7-7, the J gene TRBJ2-2, with D perhaps TRBD2 (5 bases). In germline, CDR1 is SSHAT, CDR2 FNYEAQ (reference sequence). The CDR3 length is 14 residues. The V gene lost 4 bases and the J gene lost 6 bases, with 12 bases spanning the gap. Here the CDR3 reads CASSSNLEAGELFF. CDR3 coding DNA: TGTGCCAGCAGCTCAAATCTGGAGGCCGGGGAGCTGTTTTTT.

This clonotype was counted many times. J is TRBJ2-6 and V is TRBV12-3 or TRBV12-4; TRBD1 agrees at 11 bases. The CDR3 totals 17 residues. With V trimmed by 5 bases and J by 4 bases, 7 bases remained unmatched. The CDR3, as DNA: TGTGCCAGCAGTCCCAGGGACAGGGGGGCCGGGGCCAACGTCCTGACTTTC. Translating it yields CASSPRDRGAGANVLTF.

This clonotype was observed a handful of times. The J gene is TRBJ2-7, the V gene TRBV4-1, with 9 bases aligning to TRBD1. The J segment lost 4 bases and the V segment lost 4 bases, leaving 11 bases of the junction unmatched. Germline V gives CDR1 MGHRA, CDR2 YSYEKL. The CDR3 loop spans 16 amino acids. CDR3 region: CASSPTRQGGPYEQYF. The CDR3 nucleotides read TGCGCCAGCAGCCCAACACGACAGGGGGGACCTTACGAGCAGTACTTC.

This chain connects TRBV7-6 to TRBJ2-7, with 8 nucleotides matching TRBD2. J was trimmed by 1 base and V by 0 bases; bases with no gene match: 5. CDR3 length equals 16 residues. Germline V gene data show CDR1 as SGHVS and CDR2 as FNYEAQ. CDR3 DNA: TGTGCCAGCAGCTTAGCGTGGTCTAGCGGGTCCTACGAGCAGTACTTC. Its translation is CASSLAWSSGSYEQYF. Looking up the rest from reference TRBV7-6 and TRBJ2-7 gives the full variable domain: GAGVSQSPRYKVTKRGQDVALRCDPISGHVSLYWYRQALGQGPEFLTYFNYEAQQDKSGLPNDRFSAERPEGSISTLTIQRTEQRDSAMYRCASSLAWSSGSYEQYFGPGTRLTVT.

This clonotype was detected a few times. The chain employs TRBV12-3 or TRBV12-4 and TRBJ2-7; TRBD1 aligns across 8 bases. The CDR3 is 15 residues long. With 5 bases clipped from V and 7 bases from J, the junction kept 13 bases outside the gene matches. The CDR3 DNA is TGTGCCAGCAGTCTGCAGGGGGCTGTAGGGGGGGAGCAGTACTTC. Its protein product is CASSLQGAVGGEQYF.

This clonotype was counted a few times. This chain joins TRBV6-1 and TRBJ2-1; perhaps TRBD1 as D (6 bases). Trimming stripped 6 bases from V and 7 bases from J, with 19 bases between. Germline V gene sequence: CDR1 MNHNS, CDR2 SASEGT. The CDR3 covers 15 residues. The CDR3 coding sequence is TGTGCCAGCAGCCCAGGGGTTCTAGTAGCGAATGAGCAGTTCTTC. The encoded protein is CASSPGVLVANEQFF.

This clonotype has only a few counts. The chain joins TRBV20-1 to TRBJ2-7, with 10 bases matching TRBD2. Germline V gene sequence: CDR1 DFQATT, CDR2 SNEGSKA (reference sequence). The CDR3 covers 12 residues. V lost 3 bases, J lost 8 bases, and 4 bases stayed unmatched. The CDR3 is CSARTSGFQQYF. The CDR3 nucleotides are TGCAGTGCTAGGACTAGCGGGTTCCAGCAGTACTTC.

This clonotype was picked up a small number of times. This chain uses TRBV2 with TRBJ2-5, with D uncertain. Germline-derived CDR1 and CDR2 are SNHLY and FYNNEI. Trimming stripped 7 bases from V and 2 bases from J, with 14 bases between. CDR3 length: 14 residues. For the CDR3, the DNA is TGTGCCAGCACTCTGGTGGCGCTACAAGAGACCCAGTACTTC. Its protein product is CASTLVALQETQYF. Looking up the rest from reference TRBV2 and TRBJ2-5 gives the full variable domain: EPEVTQTPSHQVTQMGQEVILRCVPISNHLYFYWYRQILGQKVEFLVSFYNNEISEKSEIFDDQFSVERPDGSNFTLKIRSTKLEDSAMYFCASTLVALQETQYFGPGTRLLVL.

This sequence joins TRBV7-6 and TRBJ2-7; 10 bases fit TRBD1. The germline CDR1 and CDR2 sequences are SGHVS and FNYEAQ. V dropped 5 bases and J dropped 4; count of bases not matched to a gene: 8. The length of the CDR3 is 15 residues. The CDR3 protein is CASSPDLDRGYEQYF. Here the CDR3 DNA reads TGTGCCAGCAGCCCAGACTTGGACAGGGGGTACGAGCAGTACTTC.

At least ten counts were recorded for this clonotype. The gene calls are TRBV7-9 and TRBJ2-1; 7 nucleotides agree with TRBD2. CDR3 length equals 16 residues. J lost 8 bases, V lost 3 bases, and 13 bases had no gene match. CDR1 is SEHNR, CDR2 FQNEAQ, per germline (reference sequence). The CDR3 region has the DNA TGTGCCAGCAGCTTCGAGGGACTAAGCATATACGATGAGCAGTTCTTC. Amino acids: CASSFEGLSIYDEQFF.

A few counts support this clonotype. V and J are TRBV29-1 and TRBJ1-2; a weak D match, TRBD1 (5 bases). The germline V gene has CDR1 SQVTM and CDR2 ANQGSEA. V dropped 4 bases and J dropped 3 bases, with 15 bases sitting between them. This CDR3 spans 14 amino acids. The DNA for the CDR3 is TGCAGCGTTGTCGAGACAGTCAATTACTATGGCTACACCTTC. Amino acid sequence: CSVVETVNYYGYTF.

This clonotype occurred a few times. V and J are TRBV7-8 and TRBJ2-7; D gene uncertain. CDR3 length: 15 amino acids. Trimming stripped 5 bases from V and 2 bases from J, with 16 bases between. Germline CDR1 reads SGHVS; CDR2 reads FQNEAQ. CDR3 amino acids: CASSPRPTPAYEQYF. Written as DNA, the CDR3 is TGTGCCAGCAGCCCCCGTCCAACCCCCGCCTACGAGCAGTACTTC. The whole variable domain, remainder taken from reference TRBV7-8 and TRBJ2-7, is GAGVSQSPRYKVAKRGQDVALRCDPISGHVSLFWYQQALGQGPEFLTYFQNEAQLDKSGLPSDRFFAERPEGSVSTLKIQRTQQEDSAVYLCASSPRPTPAYEQYFGPGTRLTVT.

In its sample, this clonotype was seen a few times. The V call is TRBV24-1, the J call TRBJ2-3; D uncertain. The CDR3 has 14 amino acids. V was shortened by 4 bases and J by 4 bases, with 11 bases between the two germline ends. Germline lookup yields CDR1 KGHDR and CDR2 SFDVKD. CDR3 DNA sequence: TGTGCCACCAGTGACCCCGTTACGCCAGATACGCAGTATTTT. Translating it yields CATSDPVTPDTQYF.

This rearrangement joins TRBV5-6 to TRBJ2-2; D perhaps matches TRBD1 (5 bases). With 1 base removed from V and 6 bases from J, the gap between germline ends came to 7 bases. Germline loops: CDR1 SGHDT, CDR2 YYEEEE. The CDR3 has 13 residues. CDR3 region: CASSLPGPGELFF. The CDR3 DNA follows: TGTGCCAGCAGCTTGCCAGGGCCCGGGGAGCTGTTTTTT.

This clonotype was seen more than once but under ten times. V and J are TRBV29-1 and TRBJ2-5; no definite D call. Germline-derived CDR1 and CDR2 are SQVTM and ANQGSEA. There are 14 residues in the CDR3. Trimming pared 3 bases from V and 4 bases from J, leaving 15 bases between. The CDR3 sequence: CSVEVAWGTETQYF. In DNA, the CDR3 is TGCAGCGTTGAGGTAGCATGGGGTACAGAGACCCAGTACTTC.

This clonotype was seen a handful of times. The rearrangement joins TRBV12-3 or TRBV12-4 to TRBJ2-5; D may match TRBD1 or TRBD2 (5 bases each). CDR3 size: 13 residues. The V end was cut by 2 bases, the J end by 7 bases, with 11 bases between. CDR3 in DNA: TGTGCCAGCAGTTTAAAGGGACCGGGGACCCAGTACTTC. Its protein is CASSLKGPGTQYF.

V is TRBV3-1 and J is TRBJ2-3; D call uncertain. Germline lookup yields CDR1 LGHDT and CDR2 YNNKEL (reference sequence). This CDR3 has 15 residues. The germline V and J ends were trimmed by 1 base and 2 bases, with 10 bases remaining between them. The CDR3 DNA sequence: TGTGCCAGCAGCCAAGTTGGGCGGATCACAGATACGCAGTATTTT. Protein: CASSQVGRITDTQYF.

The chain couples TRBV29-1 to TRBJ1-4, with 9 bases identical to TRBD1. The germline V gene has CDR1 SQVTM and CDR2 ANQGSEA. The CDR3 runs to 16 residues. Germline trimming cut 6 bases from V and 0 bases from J; bases unmatched to any gene: 8. CDR3 in DNA: TGCAGCGTCACCGGGACAGGGAAAGCAACTAATGAAAAACTGTTTTTT. This encodes CSVTGTGKATNEKLFF.

J is TRBJ2-7 and V is TRBV9; D not certain. Germline-derived CDR1 and CDR2 are SGDLS and YYNGEE. Deletions cut 0 bases from V and 3 bases from J, with 7 bases between. The CDR3 runs to 13 residues. The CDR3 protein is CASSVDPLYEQYF. In DNA, the CDR3 is TGTGCCAGCAGCGTAGATCCCCTCTACGAGCAGTACTTC.